This TCR beta chain was obtained from a study of blood T cell repertoires in COVID-19. TCRdb's copy holds only in-frame clones and misses some; the assay was immunoSEQ multiplex PCR. The table includes about 210,000 clones, over 70% detected once. V was cut by 6 bases and J by 5 bases, with 19 bases left in between. The CDR3 is 15 residues long. CDR1 is MNHEY and CDR2 is SMNVEV in the germline V gene (reference sequence). The chain couples TRBV27 to TRBJ1-1; no clear D gene. Sequenced material: peripheral blood. This sequence originates from a man aged 50 or older with active or convalescent COVID-19. The CDR3 DNA reads as TGTGCCAGCAGCCGCGGACTATCCGGACGAACTGAAGCTTTCTTT. It is translated as CASSRGLSGRTEAFF.